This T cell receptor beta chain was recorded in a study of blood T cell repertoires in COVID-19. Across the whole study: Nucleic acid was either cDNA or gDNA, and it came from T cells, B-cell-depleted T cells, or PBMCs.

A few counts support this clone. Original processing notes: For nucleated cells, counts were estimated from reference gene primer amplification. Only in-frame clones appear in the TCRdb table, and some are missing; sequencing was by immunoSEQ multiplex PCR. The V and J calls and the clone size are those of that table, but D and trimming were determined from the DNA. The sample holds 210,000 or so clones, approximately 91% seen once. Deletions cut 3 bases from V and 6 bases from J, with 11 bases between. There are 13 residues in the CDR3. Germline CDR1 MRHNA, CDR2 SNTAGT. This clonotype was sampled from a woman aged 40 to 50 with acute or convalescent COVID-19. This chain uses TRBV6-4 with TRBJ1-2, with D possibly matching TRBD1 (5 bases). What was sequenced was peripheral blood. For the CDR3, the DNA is TGTGCCAGCAGTGAACGGGACTGGGATGGCTACACCTTC. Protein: CASSERDWDGYTF.